This T cell receptor beta chain was captured by sequencing in a study of blood T cell repertoires in COVID-19. Sequenced by immunoSEQ multiplex PCR; TCRdb stores in-frame clones only, minus some. The data hold roughly 250,000 clones, with roughly 84% observed a single time. CDR3 size: 18 residues. The germline V gene has CDR1 SGHTA and CDR2 FQGNSA. Trimming cost V 5 bases and J 0 bases, with 23 bases left between them. In Seattle, patients joined the study during active infection and were tracked longitudinally. The receptor was derived from a person between 65 and 79 years old with COVID-19, enrolled during active disease. Material: peripheral blood. V is TRBV7-2 and J is TRBJ2-7, with a possible D match to TRBD2 (6 bases). In nucleotides, the CDR3 is TGTGCCAGCAGCCCGAGGGCGTCTAGCGCTTACTTCTCCTACGAGCAGTACTTC. This encodes CASSPRASSAYFSYEQYF.